In its sample, the clone carrying this T cell receptor (beta chain) was seen once. Antigen specificity is unknown. This sample was included in a study of T cell responses to AZD1222 COVID-19 vaccine. Study-level results: Spike regions recognized by vaccine-associated CD4 TCRs spanned the protein, led by 160-218 and 743-854. The donors showed a predominance of white British ancestry and of females, with possible underestimation of clonal diversity. Every sample of the repertoires postdated the peak T cell response. Nearly half of spike-specific TCRs reportedly go after variant regions that carry no mutations.

Germline V gene sequence: CDR1 ENHRY, CDR2 SYGVKD. V lost 4 bases, J lost 1 base, and 3 bases stayed unmatched. The CDR3 sequence is 14 residues long. The data were produced by immunoSEQ multiplex PCR, yet TCRdb's version contains in-frame clones alone and is incomplete. The sample carries 100,000 to 130,000 clones, 70% to 90% recorded once. The rearrangement joins TRBV10-3 to TRBJ1-1; 7 bases agree with TRBD1. The sequence derives from an adult in good health. The sample consisted of peripheral blood, taken on day 0 of AZD1222 vaccination. CDR3 amino acids: CAISAGTANTEAFF. CDR3 DNA sequence: TGTGCCATCAGTGCCGGGACAGCGAACACTGAAGCTTTCTTT.